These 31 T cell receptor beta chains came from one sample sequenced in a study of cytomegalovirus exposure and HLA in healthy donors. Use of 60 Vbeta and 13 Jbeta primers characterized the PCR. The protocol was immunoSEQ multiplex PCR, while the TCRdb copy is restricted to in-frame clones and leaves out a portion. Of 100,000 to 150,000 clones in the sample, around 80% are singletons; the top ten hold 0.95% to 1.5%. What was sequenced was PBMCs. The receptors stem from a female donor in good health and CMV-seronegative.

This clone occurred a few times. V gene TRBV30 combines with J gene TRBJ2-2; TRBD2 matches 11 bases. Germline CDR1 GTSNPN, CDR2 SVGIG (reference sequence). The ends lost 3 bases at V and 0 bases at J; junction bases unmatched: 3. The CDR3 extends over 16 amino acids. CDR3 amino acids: CAWRIAGGTNTGELFF. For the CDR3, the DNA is TGTGCCTGGAGGATAGCGGGGGGGACGAACACCGGGGAGCTGTTTTTT.

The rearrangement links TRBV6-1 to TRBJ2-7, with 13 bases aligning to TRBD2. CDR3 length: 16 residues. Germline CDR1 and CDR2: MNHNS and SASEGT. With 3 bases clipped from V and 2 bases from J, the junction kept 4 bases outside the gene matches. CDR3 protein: CASSEGLAGLPYEQYF. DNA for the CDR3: TGTGCCAGCAGTGAGGGACTAGCGGGGCTCCCCTACGAGCAGTACTTC.

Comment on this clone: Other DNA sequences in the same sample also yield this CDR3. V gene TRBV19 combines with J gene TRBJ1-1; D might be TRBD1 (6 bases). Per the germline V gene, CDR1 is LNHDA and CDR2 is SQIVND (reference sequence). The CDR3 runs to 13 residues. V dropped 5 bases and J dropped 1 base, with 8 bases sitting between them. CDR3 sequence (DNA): TGTGCCAGTAGTGTACAGGGGAACACTGAAGCTTTCTTT. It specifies CASSVQGNTEAFF.

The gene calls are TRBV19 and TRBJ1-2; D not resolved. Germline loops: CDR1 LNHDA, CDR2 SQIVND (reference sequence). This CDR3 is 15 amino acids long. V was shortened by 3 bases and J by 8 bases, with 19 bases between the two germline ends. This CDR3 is CASSIQGNPKRGYTF. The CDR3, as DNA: TGTGCCAGTAGTATTCAAGGAAATCCTAAGCGCGGCTACACCTTC.

The CDR3 here is CATSGDFYGYTF. CDR3 in DNA: TGTGCCACCAGCGGGGATTTCTATGGCTACACCTTC. The rearrangement links TRBV2 to TRBJ1-2; the D is unclear. The CDR3 extends over 12 amino acids. CDR1 and CDR2 (germline): SNHLY, FYNNEI. Trimming pared 10 bases from V and 4 bases from J, leaving 13 bases between.

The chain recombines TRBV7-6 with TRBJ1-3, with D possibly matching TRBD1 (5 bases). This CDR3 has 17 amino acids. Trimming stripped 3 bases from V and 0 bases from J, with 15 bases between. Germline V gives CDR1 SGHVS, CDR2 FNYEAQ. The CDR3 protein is CASSLASGTNSGNTIYF. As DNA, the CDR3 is TGTGCCAGCAGCTTGGCCAGCGGGACCAACTCTGGAAACACCATATATTTT. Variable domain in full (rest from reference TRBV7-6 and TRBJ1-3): GAGVSQSPRYKVTKRGQDVALRCDPISGHVSLYWYRQALGQGPEFLTYFNYEAQQDKSGLPNDRFSAERPEGSISTLTIQRTEQRDSAMYRCASSLASGTNSGNTIYFGEGSWLTVV.

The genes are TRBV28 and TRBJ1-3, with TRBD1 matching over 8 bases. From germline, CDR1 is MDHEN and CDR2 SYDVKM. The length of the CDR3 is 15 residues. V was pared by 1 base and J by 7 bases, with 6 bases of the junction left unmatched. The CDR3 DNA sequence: TGTGCCAGCAGTTTATTGAGGACAGGGCGGAACACCATATATTTT. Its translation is CASSLLRTGRNTIYF. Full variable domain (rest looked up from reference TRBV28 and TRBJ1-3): DVKVTQSSRYLVKRTGEKVFLECVQDMDHENMFWYRQDPGLGLRLIYFSYDVKMKEKGDIPEGYSVSREKKERFSLILESASTNQTSMYLCASSLLRTGRNTIYFGEGSWLTVV.

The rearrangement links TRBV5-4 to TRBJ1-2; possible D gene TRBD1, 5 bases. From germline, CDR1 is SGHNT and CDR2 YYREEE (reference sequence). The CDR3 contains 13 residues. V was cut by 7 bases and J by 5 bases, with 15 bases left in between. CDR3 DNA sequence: TGTGCCAGCTCCCTTAGGGGAGGATATGGCTACACCTTC. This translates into CASSLRGGYGYTF.

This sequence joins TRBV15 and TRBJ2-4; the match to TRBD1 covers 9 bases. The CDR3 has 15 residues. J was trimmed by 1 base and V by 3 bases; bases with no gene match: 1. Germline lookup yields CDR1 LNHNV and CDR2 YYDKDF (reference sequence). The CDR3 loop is CATSSDRGAKNIQYF. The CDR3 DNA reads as TGTGCCACCAGCAGCGACAGGGGGGCCAAAAACATTCAGTACTTC.

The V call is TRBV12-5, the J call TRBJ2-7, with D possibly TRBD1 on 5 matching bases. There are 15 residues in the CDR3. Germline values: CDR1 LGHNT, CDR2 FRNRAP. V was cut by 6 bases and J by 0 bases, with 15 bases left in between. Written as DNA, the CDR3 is TGTGCTAGTGGCCGACAGTACCCCAGCTCCTACGAGCAGTACTTC. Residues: CASGRQYPSSYEQYF.

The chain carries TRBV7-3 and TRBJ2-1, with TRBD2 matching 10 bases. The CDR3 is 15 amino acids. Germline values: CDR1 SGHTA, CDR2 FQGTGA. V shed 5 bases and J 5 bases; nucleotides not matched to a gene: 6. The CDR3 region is CASSPGLAVNNEQFF. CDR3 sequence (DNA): TGTGCCAGCAGCCCAGGACTAGCGGTAAACAATGAGCAGTTCTTC.

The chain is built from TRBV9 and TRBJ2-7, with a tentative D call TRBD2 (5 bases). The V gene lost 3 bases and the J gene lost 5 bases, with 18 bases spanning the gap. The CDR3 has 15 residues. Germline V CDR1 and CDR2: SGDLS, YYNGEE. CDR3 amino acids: CASSASQGLAHEQYF. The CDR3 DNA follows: TGTGCCAGCAGCGCCTCACAAGGGCTAGCTCACGAGCAGTACTTC.

In DNA form, the CDR3 reads TGTGCCAGCAGCTCGAGACACTACTATGGCTACACCTTC. This encodes CASSSRHYYGYTF. The rearrangement joins TRBV7-2 to TRBJ1-2; D is unresolved. Germline values: CDR1 SGHTA, CDR2 FQGNSA. Trimming pared 4 bases from V and 3 bases from J, leaving 9 bases between. This CDR3 comprises 13 residues. Drawing the rest from reference TRBV7-2 and TRBJ1-2, the complete variable domain is GAGVSQSPSNKVTEKGKDVELRCDPISGHTALYWYRQSLGQGLEFLIYFQGNSAPDKSGLPSDRFSAERTGGSVSTLTIQRTQQEDSAVYLCASSSRHYYGYTFGSGTRLTVV.

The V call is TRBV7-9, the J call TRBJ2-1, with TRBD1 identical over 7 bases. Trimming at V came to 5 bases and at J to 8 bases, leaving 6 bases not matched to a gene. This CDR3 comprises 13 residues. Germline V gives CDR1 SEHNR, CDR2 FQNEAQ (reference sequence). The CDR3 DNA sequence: TGTGCCAGCAGCACCACGACAGGGTATGAGCAGTTCTTC. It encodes CASSTTTGYEQFF.

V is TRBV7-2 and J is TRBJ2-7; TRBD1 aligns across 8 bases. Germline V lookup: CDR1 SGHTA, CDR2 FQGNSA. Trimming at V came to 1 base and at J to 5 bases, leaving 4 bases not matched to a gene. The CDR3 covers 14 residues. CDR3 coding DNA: TGTGCCAGCAGCTTAGGGCAGGGGGCTGACGAGCAGTACTTC. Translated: CASSLGQGADEQYF.

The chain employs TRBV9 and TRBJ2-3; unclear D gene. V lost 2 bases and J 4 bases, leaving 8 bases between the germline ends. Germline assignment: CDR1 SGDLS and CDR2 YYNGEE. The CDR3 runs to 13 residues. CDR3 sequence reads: CASSVQVADTQYF. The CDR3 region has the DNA TGTGCCAGCAGCGTCCAGGTGGCAGATACGCAGTATTTT.

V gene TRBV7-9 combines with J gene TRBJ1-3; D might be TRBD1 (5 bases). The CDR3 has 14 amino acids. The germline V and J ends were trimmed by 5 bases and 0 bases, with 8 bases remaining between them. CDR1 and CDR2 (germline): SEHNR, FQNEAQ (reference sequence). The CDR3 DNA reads TGTGCCAGCAGCCTAGACAGCTCTGGAAACACCATATATTTT. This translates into CASSLDSSGNTIYF.

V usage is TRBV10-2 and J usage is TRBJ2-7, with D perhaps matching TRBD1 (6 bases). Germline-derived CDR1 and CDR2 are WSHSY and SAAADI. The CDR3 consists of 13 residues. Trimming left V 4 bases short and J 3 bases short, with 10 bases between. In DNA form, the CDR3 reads TGCGCCAGCAGTGGGAAGACAGGCTACGAGCAGTACTTC. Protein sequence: CASSGKTGYEQYF.

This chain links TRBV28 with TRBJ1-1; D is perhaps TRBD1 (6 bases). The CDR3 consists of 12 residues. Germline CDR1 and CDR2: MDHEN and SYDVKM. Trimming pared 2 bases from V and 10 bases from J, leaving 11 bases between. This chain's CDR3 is CASSLRGGGAFF. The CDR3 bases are TGTGCCAGCAGTTTAAGGGGGGGTGGAGCTTTCTTT.

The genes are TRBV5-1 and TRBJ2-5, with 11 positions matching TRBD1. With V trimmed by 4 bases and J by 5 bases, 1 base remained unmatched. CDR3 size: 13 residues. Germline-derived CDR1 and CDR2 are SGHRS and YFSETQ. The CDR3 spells CASSRTGGETQYF. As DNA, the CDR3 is TGCGCCAGCAGCAGGACAGGGGGCGAGACCCAGTACTTC.

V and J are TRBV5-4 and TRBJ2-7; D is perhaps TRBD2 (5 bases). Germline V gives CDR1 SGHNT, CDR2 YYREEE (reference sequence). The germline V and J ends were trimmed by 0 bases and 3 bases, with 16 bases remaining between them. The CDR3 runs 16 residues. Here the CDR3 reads CASSLGGGSEYYEQYF. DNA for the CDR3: TGTGCCAGCAGCTTGGGTGGTGGTAGCGAATACTACGAGCAGTACTTC.

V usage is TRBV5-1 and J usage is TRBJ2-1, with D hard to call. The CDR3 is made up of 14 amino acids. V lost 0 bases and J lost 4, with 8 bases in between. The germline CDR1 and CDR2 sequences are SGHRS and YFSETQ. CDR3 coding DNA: TGCGCCAGCAGCTTGGCAGAGGTTTACAATGAGCAGTTCTTC. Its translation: CASSLAEVYNEQFF.

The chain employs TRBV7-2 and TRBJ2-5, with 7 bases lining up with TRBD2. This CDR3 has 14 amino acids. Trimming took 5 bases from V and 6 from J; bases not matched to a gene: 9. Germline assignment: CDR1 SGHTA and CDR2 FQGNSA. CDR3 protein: CASSPPGLKKTQYF. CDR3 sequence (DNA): TGTGCCAGCAGCCCGCCGGGACTAAAAAAGACCCAGTACTTC. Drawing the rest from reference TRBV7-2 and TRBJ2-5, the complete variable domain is GAGVSQSPSNKVTEKGKDVELRCDPISGHTALYWYRQSLGQGLEFLIYFQGNSAPDKSGLPSDRFSAERTGGSVSTLTIQRTQQEDSAVYLCASSPPGLKKTQYFGPGTRLLVL.

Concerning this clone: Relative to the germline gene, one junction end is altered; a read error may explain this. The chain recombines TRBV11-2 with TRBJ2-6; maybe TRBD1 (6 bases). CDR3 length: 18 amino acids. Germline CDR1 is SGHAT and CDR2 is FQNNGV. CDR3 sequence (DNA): TGTGCCGGCAGCTTTTGGACAGTTAGAGATCCTGGGGCCAACGTCCTGACTTTC. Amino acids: CAGSFWTVRDPGANVLTF.

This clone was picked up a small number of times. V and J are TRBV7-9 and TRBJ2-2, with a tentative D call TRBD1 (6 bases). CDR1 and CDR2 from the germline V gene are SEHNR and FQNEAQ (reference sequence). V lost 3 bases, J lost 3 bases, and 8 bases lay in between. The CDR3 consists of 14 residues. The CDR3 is CASSFKGDTGELFF. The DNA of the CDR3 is TGTGCCAGCAGCTTTAAGGGGGACACCGGGGAGCTGTTTTTT.

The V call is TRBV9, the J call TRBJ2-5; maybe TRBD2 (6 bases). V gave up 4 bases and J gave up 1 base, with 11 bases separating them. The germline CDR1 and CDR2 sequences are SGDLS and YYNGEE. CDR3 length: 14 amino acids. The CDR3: CASSTSGSQETQYF. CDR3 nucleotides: TGTGCCAGCAGCACAAGCGGGTCCCAAGAGACCCAGTACTTC.

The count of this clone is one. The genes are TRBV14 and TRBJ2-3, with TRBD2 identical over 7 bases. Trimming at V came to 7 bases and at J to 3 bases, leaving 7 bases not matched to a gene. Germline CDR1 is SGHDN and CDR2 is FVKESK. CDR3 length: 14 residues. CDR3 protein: CASKLAGATDTQYF. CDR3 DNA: TGTGCCAGCAAATTGGCGGGAGCGACAGATACGCAGTATTTT.

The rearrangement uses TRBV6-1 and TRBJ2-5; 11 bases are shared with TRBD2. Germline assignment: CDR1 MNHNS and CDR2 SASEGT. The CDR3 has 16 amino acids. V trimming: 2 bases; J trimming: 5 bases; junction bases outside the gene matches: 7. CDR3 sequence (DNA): TGTGCCAGCAGTGAAACTAGCGGGGGAGGTCGGGAGACCCAGTACTTC. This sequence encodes CASSETSGGGRETQYF.

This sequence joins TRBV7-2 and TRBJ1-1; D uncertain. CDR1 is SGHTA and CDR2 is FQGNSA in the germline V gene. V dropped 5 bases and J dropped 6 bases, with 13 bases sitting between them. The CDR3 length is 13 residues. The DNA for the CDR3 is TGTGCCAGCAGCCCAGCGTGGGTCCCTGAAGCTTTCTTT. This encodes CASSPAWVPEAFF.

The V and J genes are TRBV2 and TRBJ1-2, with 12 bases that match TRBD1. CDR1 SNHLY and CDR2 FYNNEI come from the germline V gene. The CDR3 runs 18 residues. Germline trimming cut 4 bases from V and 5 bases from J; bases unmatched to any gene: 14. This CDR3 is CASSVGGTGGFLRYGYTF. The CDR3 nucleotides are TGTGCCAGCAGTGTAGGGGGGACAGGGGGCTTCCTTAGATATGGCTACACCTTC. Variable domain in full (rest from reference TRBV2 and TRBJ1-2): EPEVTQTPSHQVTQMGQEVILRCVPISNHLYFYWYRQILGQKVEFLVSFYNNEISEKSEIFDDQFSVERPDGSNFTLKIRSTKLEDSAMYFCASSVGGTGGFLRYGYTFGSGTRLTVV.

CDR3: CASSQQGTSGANVLTF. The CDR3 DNA sequence: TGTGCCAGCAGCCAACAGGGTACCTCTGGGGCCAACGTCCTGACTTTC. V and J are TRBV7-2 and TRBJ2-6; D may be TRBD1 (6 bases). The V end lost 5 bases, the J end lost 0 bases, and 11 bases lay between the germline ends. The CDR3 extends over 16 amino acids. Germline CDR1 reads SGHTA; CDR2 reads FQGNSA.